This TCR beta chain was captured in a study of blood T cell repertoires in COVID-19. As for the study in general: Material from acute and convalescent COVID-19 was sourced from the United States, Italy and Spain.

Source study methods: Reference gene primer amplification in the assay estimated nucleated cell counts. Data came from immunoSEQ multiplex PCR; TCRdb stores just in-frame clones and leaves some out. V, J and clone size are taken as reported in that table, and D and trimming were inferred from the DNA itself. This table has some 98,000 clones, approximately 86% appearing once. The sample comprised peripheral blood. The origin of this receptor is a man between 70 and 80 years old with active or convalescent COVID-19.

The CDR3 protein is CASSIIPGSSYNEQFF. The CDR3 DNA reads TGTGCCAGTAGTATCATCCCCGGGAGCTCCTACAATGAGCAGTTCTTC. This chain uses TRBV19 with TRBJ2-1; a weak D match, TRBD2 (6 bases). Germline CDR1 and CDR2: LNHDA and SQIVND (reference sequence). The ends were cut back, 3 bases at V and 0 bases at J, with 12 bases in the middle. The CDR3 runs to 16 residues.